These 30 T cell receptor beta chains originate from one sample sequenced in a study of blood T cell repertoires in COVID-19. The data were produced by immunoSEQ multiplex PCR, yet TCRdb's version contains in-frame clones alone and is incomplete. The data hold roughly 400,000 clones, with 70% to 90% observed a single time. The sequenced material came from PBMCs or T cells enriched from blood (not recorded which). Every receptor here comes from a woman aged 18-29 years who had been exposed to COVID-19.

This sequence joins TRBV7-2 and TRBJ2-7; possibly TRBD1 for D (5 bases). The V end lost 0 bases, the J end lost 4 bases, and 13 bases lay between the germline ends. From germline, CDR1 is SGHTA and CDR2 FQGNSA. The CDR3 extends over 15 amino acids. DNA of the CDR3: TGTGCCAGCAGCTTAGCAGGTTCAGGGTGGTACGAGCAGTACTTC. It is translated as CASSLAGSGWYEQYF.

The chain joins TRBV9 to TRBJ2-7; D unclear. This CDR3 has 13 residues. Germline lookup yields CDR1 SGDLS and CDR2 YYNGEE. V gave up 2 bases and J gave up 3 bases, with 9 bases separating them. This CDR3 is CASSVGPHYEQYF. The CDR3 nucleotides are TGTGCCAGCAGCGTGGGCCCCCACTACGAGCAGTACTTC.

The V call is TRBV19, the J call TRBJ2-1, with 7 bases matching TRBD1. CDR3 length: 16 amino acids. CDR1 is LNHDA and CDR2 is SQIVND in the germline V gene (reference sequence). After removal of 6 bases from V and 7 bases from J, the junction contained 15 bases not matched to a gene. CDR3 residues: CASSKTTGVAHNEQFF. CDR3 in DNA: TGTGCCAGTAGCAAAACAACAGGGGTTGCTCATAATGAGCAGTTCTTC.

This chain links TRBV4-1 with TRBJ1-2; a weak D match, TRBD1 (5 bases). This CDR3 contains 14 residues. Germline CDR1 reads MGHRA; CDR2 reads YSYEKL. V shed 6 bases and J shed 5 bases, with 16 bases lying between them. CDR3 DNA: TGCGCCAGCAGTCCCCAGTCGGGGGGATATGGCTACACCTTC. Translating it yields CASSPQSGGYGYTF.

V and J are TRBV2 and TRBJ1-4, with 8 positions matching TRBD1. V was clipped by 6 bases and J by 5 bases; unmatched bases: 5. The CDR3 is made up of 14 amino acids. CDR1 and CDR2 (germline): SNHLY, FYNNEI. CDR3 nucleotides: TGTGCCAGCAGGAGGACAGGGCAGAATGAAAAACTGTTTTTT. It yields the protein CASRRTGQNEKLFF.

This chain links TRBV28 with TRBJ1-1; 9 bases agree with TRBD1. After removal of 6 bases from V and 4 bases from J, the junction contained 6 bases not matched to a gene. Germline V CDR1 and CDR2: MDHEN, SYDVKM. The CDR3 contains 14 residues. The CDR3 bases are TGTGCCAGCAGACGGGACAGGGTACCCACTGAAGCTTTCTTT. Encoded protein: CASRRDRVPTEAFF.

This clone came up once. The genes are TRBV7-2 and TRBJ2-3; 7 bases fit TRBD2. V gave up 3 bases and J gave up 5 bases; unmatched junction bases: 8. Looked up from germline, CDR1 is SGHTA and CDR2 is FQGNSA. The CDR3 has 15 amino acids. Written as DNA, the CDR3 is TGTGCCAGCAGCTTGATCGGCGGGAGTATAGATACGCAGTATTTT. Amino acid sequence: CASSLIGGSIDTQYF.

CDR3 loop: CASSPQGGRVYEQYF. The CDR3 DNA is TGTGCCAGCAGCCCCCAAGGGGGGAGGGTCTACGAGCAGTACTTC. The rearrangement links TRBV7-2 to TRBJ2-7; TRBD2 might be the D (7 bases). The ends were cut back, 5 bases at V and 3 bases at J, with 17 bases in the middle. CDR3 length equals 15 residues. Germline V gene lookup returns CDR1 SGHTA and CDR2 FQGNSA.

The CDR3 region has the DNA TGCGCCAGCAGCTTGGAGGGACAGCTCCCCTATGGCTACACCTTC. Translation gives CASSLEGQLPYGYTF. This chain connects TRBV5-1 to TRBJ1-2, with 7 bases matching TRBD1. CDR1 is SGHRS and CDR2 is YFSETQ in the germline V gene. This CDR3 is 15 amino acids long. V shed 0 bases and J 4 bases; nucleotides not matched to a gene: 6.

This chain connects TRBV9 to TRBJ2-3; the match to TRBD2 covers 8 bases. CDR1 is SGDLS and CDR2 is YYNGEE in the germline V gene. The CDR3 runs 19 residues. Unmatched junction bases numbered 14, after V lost 0 bases and J lost 2 bases. The CDR3 here is CASSVVAPFSGAFTDTQYF. CDR3 DNA: TGTGCCAGCAGCGTAGTAGCCCCTTTTAGCGGGGCGTTCACAGATACGCAGTATTTT.

The V and J genes are TRBV7-8 and TRBJ1-3, with D unresolved. CDR1 and CDR2 (germline): SGHVS, FQNEAQ. The CDR3 covers 16 residues. Trimming removed 0 bases from V and 2 bases from J, with 11 bases in between. The CDR3 is CASSLAPGGTGNTIYF. The CDR3 DNA follows: TGTGCCAGCAGCTTAGCCCCGGGAGGAACTGGAAACACCATATATTTT.

This clone was detected once. This rearrangement joins TRBV5-1 to TRBJ1-1; no reliable D call. Per the germline V gene, CDR1 is SGHRS and CDR2 is YFSETQ. The germline V and J ends were trimmed by 7 bases and 4 bases, with 17 bases remaining between them. The CDR3 consists of 14 residues. The CDR3 sequence: CASSEVGWGTEAFF. CDR3 sequence (DNA): TGCGCCAGCTCGGAGGTTGGGTGGGGCACTGAAGCTTTCTTT.

V and J are TRBV4-1 and TRBJ1-6; D may be TRBD1 (6 bases). The CDR3 totals 14 residues. V was shortened by 4 bases and J by 8 bases, with 12 bases between the two germline ends. From germline, CDR1 is MGHRA and CDR2 YSYEKL. CDR3 in amino acids: CASSRQGWDSPLHF. The CDR3 DNA reads TGCGCCAGCAGCCGCCAGGGGTGGGATTCACCCCTCCACTTT.

This rearrangement joins TRBV7-2 to TRBJ2-7, with TRBD2 matching 14 bases. This CDR3 contains 16 residues. Germline values: CDR1 SGHTA, CDR2 FQGNSA. Unmatched junction bases numbered 6, after V lost 3 bases and J lost 5 bases. Here the CDR3 DNA reads TGTGCCAGCAGCTTGCTGGGACTAGCGGGAGTCCACGAGCAGTACTTC. Its translation: CASSLLGLAGVHEQYF.

This clone was picked up many times. This rearrangement joins TRBV7-6 to TRBJ1-3; tentatively, D is TRBD1 (6 bases). The V and J ends lost 7 bases and 4 bases respectively, with 23 bases between them. CDR3 length: 17 residues. CDR1 is SGHVS, CDR2 FNYEAQ, per germline. The CDR3 DNA is TGTGCCAGCACCCTTGGGGGTCGCGGGGGCTCAGGAAACACCATATATTTT. It specifies CASTLGGRGGSGNTIYF.

A word on this clone: The same CDR3 can be traced to other DNA sequences in this sample. The chain couples TRBV6-5 to TRBJ2-7; TRBD2 matches at 8 bases. Germline V gene data show CDR1 as MNHEY and CDR2 as SVGAGI. The V and J ends lost 0 bases and 1 base, in that order; junction bases with no gene match: 2. This CDR3 spans 15 amino acids. CDR3 DNA: TGTGCCAGCAGTTACTCCCGCGGGAGGTCCTACGAGCAGTACTTC. Its translation is CASSYSRGRSYEQYF.

The rearrangement links TRBV20-1 to TRBJ1-2; D may be TRBD1 (5 bases). Germline assignment: CDR1 DFQATT and CDR2 SNEGSKA (reference sequence). V lost 5 bases, J lost 6 bases, and 7 bases lay in between. The CDR3 runs to 10 residues. CDR3 protein: CSASGNGYTF. The DNA of the CDR3 is TGCAGTGCTTCAGGGAATGGCTACACCTTC.

The rearrangement joins TRBV15 to TRBJ1-1, with TRBD1 matching over 11 bases. The V segment lost 2 bases and the J segment 5 bases; nucleotides outside the gene matches: 7. The CDR3 is 16 amino acids. The V gene's germline CDR1 is LNHNV and CDR2 YYDKDF (reference sequence). This CDR3 reads CATSRREDRGLTEAFF. The CDR3 DNA sequence: TGTGCCACCAGCAGAAGAGAGGACAGGGGGCTTACTGAAGCTTTCTTT.

As to this clone: Relative to the germline gene, one junction end is altered; a read error may explain this. V usage is TRBV24-1 and J usage is TRBJ2-3, with TRBD1 matching over 7 bases. The germline CDR1 and CDR2 sequences are KGHDR and SFDVKD. This CDR3 is 17 amino acids long. Here the CDR3 reads CATSGSGQTLLQDTQYF. CDR3 coding DNA: TGTGCCACAAGTGGATCGGGACAGACCCTCCTCCAGGATACGCAGTATTTT.

The rearrangement uses TRBV7-2 and TRBJ2-3; 7 bases are a match to TRBD2. The CDR3 length is 14 residues. In germline, CDR1 is SGHTA, CDR2 FQGNSA. J was trimmed by 5 bases and V by 5 bases; bases with no gene match: 7. The CDR3 is CASSLRTSVDTQYF. The CDR3 DNA reads as TGTGCCAGCAGCCTAAGGACTAGTGTAGATACGCAGTATTTT.

V and J are TRBV28 and TRBJ2-1; 14 positions agree with TRBD2. Germline V gene data show CDR1 as MDHEN and CDR2 as SYDVKM. This CDR3 is built from 17 residues. CDR3 sequence reads: CGAQGLAGASSYNEQFF. CDR3 DNA sequence: TGTGGGGCGCAGGGACTAGCGGGAGCATCCTCCTACAATGAGCAGTTCTTC.

The J gene is TRBJ2-3, the V gene TRBV10-3; D might be TRBD2 (5 bases). The germline V gene encodes CDR1 ENHRY and CDR2 SYGVKD. The CDR3 has 14 residues. The V end lost 3 bases, the J end lost 2 bases, and 9 bases lay between the germline ends. Here the CDR3 DNA reads TGTGCCATCAGTGATGGGAGAGTCACAGATACGCAGTATTTT. Encoded protein: CAISDGRVTDTQYF.

CDR3 sequence reads: CASSLGTGYYGYTF. The DNA of the CDR3 is TGTGCCAGCAGTTTAGGAACAGGGTACTATGGCTACACCTTC. The J gene is TRBJ1-2, the V gene TRBV28; TRBD1 is a possible D gene (6 bases). V shed 2 bases and J shed 3 bases, with 10 bases lying between them. CDR3 length equals 14 residues. The germline gives CDR1 MDHEN, CDR2 SYDVKM.

The rearrangement uses TRBV5-4 and TRBJ2-5, with TRBD2 matching 9 bases. CDR3 size: 15 residues. The V gene end was trimmed by 4 bases and the J gene end by 9 bases; junction bases not matched to a gene: 13. In germline, CDR1 is SGHNT, CDR2 YYREEE (reference sequence). The CDR3 here is CASSLGLAGQSAQYF. The CDR3 coding sequence is TGTGCCAGCAGCCTGGGACTAGCTGGGCAATCGGCCCAGTACTTC.

This chain connects TRBV9 to TRBJ2-3; 11 bases map to TRBD2. Trimming removed 3 bases from V and 3 bases from J; junction bases left unmatched: 3. CDR3 length equals 15 residues. CDR1 is SGDLS, CDR2 YYNGEE, per germline. The CDR3 reads CASSASGGPTDTQYF. CDR3 nucleotide sequence: TGTGCCAGCAGCGCTAGCGGGGGGCCGACAGATACGCAGTATTTT. The variable domain in full, completed from reference TRBV9 and TRBJ2-3, reads DSGVTQTPKHLITATGQRVTLRCSPRSGDLSVYWYQQSLDQGLQFLIQYYNGEERAKGNILERFSAQQFPDLHSELNLSSLELGDSALYFCASSASGGPTDTQYFGPGTRLTVL.

This chain links TRBV3-1 (or the pseudogene TRBV3-2) with TRBJ1-1; D is uncertain. This CDR3 comprises 15 residues. Trimming shortened V by 9 bases and J by 1 base, and 18 bases separated the two germline ends. Germline V gene data show CDR1 as LGHDT and CDR2 as YNNKEL (reference sequence). CDR3 DNA sequence: TGTGCCAGAAAACTAGGGCTGACGGAGAACACTGAAGCTTTCTTT. It encodes CARKLGLTENTEAFF.

V gene TRBV30 combines with J gene TRBJ2-7; TRBD2 aligns across 8 bases. J was trimmed by 0 bases and V by 2 bases; bases with no gene match: 15. Germline V gene sequence: CDR1 GTSNPN, CDR2 SVGIG (reference sequence). This CDR3 is built from 18 residues. This CDR3 is CAWSRFGRGERSSYEQYF. In nucleotides, the CDR3 is TGTGCCTGGAGTCGGTTTGGGCGGGGGGAAAGGAGCTCCTACGAGCAGTACTTC.

The chain is built from TRBV6-5 and TRBJ1-2, with D perhaps TRBD1 (6 bases). The length of the CDR3 is 15 residues. The ends were cut back, 4 bases at V and 8 bases at J, with 20 bases in the middle. Germline V gives CDR1 MNHEY, CDR2 SVGAGI. The CDR3 DNA reads as TGTGCCAGCAGTTTCCAACAGGGTGCCTACGGGGGCTACACCTTC. This codes for CASSFQQGAYGGYTF.

The chain recombines TRBV9 with TRBJ2-7; 13 positions match TRBD2. The V and J ends lost 4 bases and 6 bases, in that order; junction bases with no gene match: 7. This CDR3 contains 15 residues. Germline assignment: CDR1 SGDLS and CDR2 YYNGEE. The CDR3 reads CASSQGLAGVGEQYF. CDR3 sequence (DNA): TGTGCCAGCAGCCAAGGACTAGCGGGGGTCGGCGAGCAGTACTTC.

V usage is TRBV12-3 or TRBV12-4 and J usage is TRBJ2-7, with D uncertain. V lost 3 bases and J 3 bases, leaving 9 bases between the germline ends. The CDR3 consists of 13 residues. CDR3 bases: TGTGCCAGCAGTTTTTTGGCATACTACGAGCAGTACTTC. This sequence encodes CASSFLAYYEQYF.